Listed below are T cell receptor beta chains from one sample, sequenced in a study of T cells in Graves' hyperthyroidism and ophthalmopathy. TCRdb processed the multiplex PCR reads anew with MiXCR; each CDR3 protein has one entry. Found here are some 350,000 distinct CDR3 sequences, about a fifth of them singletons; the top ten hold about 3.5%. The sequenced sample was blood. These receptors all stem from a woman aged 18 to 35 with Graves' hyperthyroidism. The CDR3 runs from the conserved cysteine through the conserved F or W. The order of the fields is clone size, D gene, J gene, V gene, CDR3 protein, CDR3 DNA. The D gene is left open where the match is weak. Size values are once, few and many counts, or a class for expanded clones, and some rows have none.

many - TRBJ1-5 TRBV30 CAWSPQQSNQPQHF TGTGCCTGGAGTCCACAACAGAGCAATCAGCCCCAGCATTTT
many - TRBJ1-5 TRBV16 CASSQSLRINQPQHF TGTGCCAGCAGCCAATCATTGCGGATCAATCAGCCCCAGCATTTT
many - TRBJ2-5 TRBV29-1 CSARGRFQETQYF TGCAGCGCGAGGGGCCGCTTCCAAGAGACCCAGTACTTC
many - TRBJ2-5 TRBV7-9 CASSLRDPGSQYF TGTGCCAGCAGCTTAAGAGACCCCGGGTCCCAGTACTTC
many - TRBJ1-5 TRBV12-3/TRBV12-4 CASSLSQTPNQPQHF TGTGCCAGCAGTTTAAGTCAGACTCCGAATCAGCCCCAGCATTTT
many - TRBJ1-1 TRBV29-1 CSVVQLNTEAFF TGCAGCGTTGTACAGCTGAACACTGAAGCTTTCTTT
many - TRBJ1-1 TRBV7-9 CASSWEGTEAFF TGTGCCAGCAGCTGGGAGGGTACTGAAGCTTTCTTT
many - TRBJ2-5 TRBV12-3/TRBV12-4 CASSLRLGETQYF TGTGCCAGCAGTTTAAGGCTCGGGGAGACCCAGTACTTC
many - TRBJ2-4 TRBV6-1 CASKLGDIQYF TGTGCCAGCAAATTGGGGGACATTCAGTACTTC
many - TRBJ1-1 TRBV18 CASSPGTDNTEAFF TGTGCCAGCTCACCAGGGACGGATAACACTGAAGCTTTCTTT
- TRBD1 TRBJ1-5 TRBV6-2/TRBV6-3 CASSYPTGTGGASNQPQHF TGTGCCAGCAGTTACCCAACCGGGACAGGGGGCGCGAGCAATCAGCCCCAGCATTTT
many - TRBJ2-3 TRBV12-3/TRBV12-4 CASSRARTDTQYF TGTGCCAGCAGTCGAGCGCGCACAGATACGCAGTATTTT
many - TRBJ2-7 TRBV24-1 CATSDAGTGSYEQYF TGTGCCACCAGTGATGCCGGGACGGGGTCCTACGAGCAGTACTTC
- TRBD2 TRBJ2-4 TRBV4-1 CASSQGGGVNIQYF TGCGCCAGCAGCCAAGGGGGGGGAGTGAACATTCAGTACTTC
- TRBD2 TRBJ2-3 TRBV13 CASSFRTSGGDTQYF TGTGCCAGCAGCTTCAGGACTAGCGGGGGGGATACGCAGTATTTT
- TRBD1 TRBJ2-7 TRBV6-1 CASSKTGDEQYF TGTGCCAGCAGTAAGACAGGGGACGAGCAGTACTTC